This TCR beta chain was sequenced during a study of breast tumors, draining lymph nodes, adjacent tissues. Samples came from axillary lymph nodes draining the breast cancer. This clonotype was picked up many times. The CDR3 contains 14 residues. The V gene lost 6 bases and the J gene lost 1 base, with 12 bases spanning the gap. TCRdb fed the multiplex PCR reads into MiXCR, producing one record per CDR3 protein. The data contain around 140,000 distinct CDR3 sequences, around 24% of them singletons. The TCR comes from a female donor with breast cancer. Some clones in this sample may be carry-over from other donors' samples. J is TRBJ2-5 and V is TRBV12-3 or TRBV12-4, with no clear D. Sequencing input: axillary lymph node tissue. The CDR3 DNA is TGTGCCAGCAGCGAACCTGGGTCCCAAGAGACCCAGTACTTC. Amino acid sequence: CASSEPGSQETQYF.